Shown below are 23 T cell receptor beta chains from a single sample sequenced in a study of blood T cell repertoires in COVID-19. Produced via immunoSEQ multiplex PCR; TCRdb's table is partial and in-frame only. Of roughly 120,000 clones in the sample, 86% were seen once. Sequenced: peripheral blood. These receptor sequences come from a man between 65 and 79 years old who had recovered from COVID-19.

The chain links TRBV7-2 to TRBJ2-7, with 12 positions matching TRBD2. The germline V gene has CDR1 SGHTA and CDR2 FQGNSA. The CDR3 has 16 residues. Trimming cost V 1 base and J 7 bases; bases outside gene matches: 8. The CDR3 DNA reads TGTGCCAGCAGCTTAGGACGGACTAGCGGGAATAAAGAGCAGTACTTC. Translated, it gives CASSLGRTSGNKEQYF.

The V gene is TRBV6-6, the J gene TRBJ1-1; D gene unclear. Trimming removed 6 bases from V and 12 bases from J, with 11 bases in between. Germline CDR1 and CDR2: MNHNY and SVGAGI (reference sequence). The CDR3 covers 10 residues. CDR3 protein: CASSRDIPFF. Written as DNA, the CDR3 is TGTGCCAGCAGCCGCGACATACCTTTCTTT.

The chain combines TRBV10-3 with TRBJ2-7; D is uncertain. This CDR3 is built from 13 residues. Trimming cost V 3 bases and J 4 bases, with 10 bases left between them. Germline assignment: CDR1 ENHRY and CDR2 SYGVKD. The CDR3 nucleotides read TGTGCCATCAGTGACCCCCCCGTATACGAGCAGTACTTC. This codes for CAISDPPVYEQYF.

CDR3 in DNA: TGTGCCAGCAGCCCCGCCGGAGGGGAAGACTATGGCTACACCTTC. It yields the protein CASSPAGGEDYGYTF. The V gene is TRBV5-4, the J gene TRBJ1-2; tentative D call: TRBD1 (5 bases). The CDR3 is made up of 15 amino acids. Germline loops: CDR1 SGHNT, CDR2 YYREEE (reference sequence). Deletions cut 4 bases from V and 3 bases from J, with 16 bases between.

The CDR3 DNA sequence: TGTGCCACCGCCGCAACAGGGCAAGAGACCCAGTACTTC. This gives the protein CATAATGQETQYF. The chain recombines TRBV24-1 with TRBJ2-5; a possible D gene is TRBD1 (6 bases). The CDR3 sequence is 13 residues long. V dropped 9 bases and J dropped 2 bases, with 12 bases sitting between them. The germline V gene encodes CDR1 KGHDR and CDR2 SFDVKD.

V gene TRBV27 combines with J gene TRBJ1-4; 11 nucleotides agree with TRBD1. This CDR3 is 15 amino acids long. V lost 8 bases, J lost 7 bases, and 9 bases stayed unmatched. Germline V gene data show CDR1 as MNHEY and CDR2 as SMNVEV (reference sequence). CDR3 region: CASARPGQGVEKLFF. Here the CDR3 DNA reads TGTGCCAGCGCTCGCCCGGGACAGGGGGTTGAAAAACTGTTTTTT.

This chain joins TRBV18 and TRBJ1-5; a weak D match, TRBD1 (5 bases). The CDR3 is 14 amino acids. V gave up 2 bases and J gave up 4 bases, with 9 bases separating them. Germline CDR1 is KGHSH and CDR2 is LQKENI. The CDR3 DNA reads TGTGCCAGCTCACCAGGCAGGGAAAATCAGCCCCAGCATTTT. It codes for CASSPGRENQPQHF.

V gene TRBV7-3 combines with J gene TRBJ2-1; 7 nucleotides match TRBD2. Germline-derived CDR1 and CDR2 are SGHTA and FQGTGA. Trimming removed 5 bases from V and 2 bases from J; junction bases left unmatched: 3. The CDR3 contains 14 residues. CDR3 region: CASSGEGTYNEQFF. Written as DNA, the CDR3 is TGTGCCAGCAGCGGGGAGGGGACCTACAATGAGCAGTTCTTC.

The chain links TRBV4-3 to TRBJ1-4, with TRBD1 matching 7 bases. There are 16 residues in the CDR3. The junction had 12 bases not matched to a gene; V was cut back by 4 bases and J by 7 bases. CDR1 is LGHNA, CDR2 YSLEER, per germline. Written as DNA, the CDR3 is TGCGCCAGCAGCCCGGGGACAGTACACGGATCTGAAAAACTGTTTTTT. Protein: CASSPGTVHGSEKLFF.

V usage is TRBV15 and J usage is TRBJ1-5; D gene ambiguous. CDR1 and CDR2 from the germline V gene are LNHNV and YYDKDF (reference sequence). This CDR3 comprises 12 residues. Trimming cost V 4 bases and J 4 bases, with 5 bases left between them. The CDR3 spells CATSKINQPQHF. The CDR3 DNA reads as TGTGCCACCAGCAAAATAAATCAGCCCCAGCATTTT.

This clone came up a few times. The chain joins TRBV6-1 to TRBJ1-2; a weak D match, TRBD1 (6 bases). The V end lost 1 base, the J end lost 4 bases, and 13 bases lay between the germline ends. The CDR3 has 15 residues. In germline, CDR1 is MNHNS, CDR2 SASEGT. The CDR3 nucleotides read TGTGCCAGCAGTGAAGGGACAGCGCTATTCTATGGCTACACCTTC. Translation: CASSEGTALFYGYTF.

V gene TRBV7-9 combines with J gene TRBJ2-7; 9 bases are shared with TRBD2. Trimming cost V 5 bases and J 0 bases; bases outside gene matches: 11. The length of the CDR3 is 17 residues. Looked up from germline, CDR1 is SEHNR and CDR2 is FQNEAQ (reference sequence). The DNA for the CDR3 is TGTGCCAGCAGCGTAGGGGCAGCGGGGGGAAGCTCCTACGAGCAGTACTTC. Its protein product is CASSVGAAGGSSYEQYF.

The chain uses TRBV18 and TRBJ2-1; 9 nucleotides agree with TRBD1. The ends lost 3 bases at V and 4 bases at J; junction bases unmatched: 7. This CDR3 region has 16 residues. Germline V gene data show CDR1 as KGHSH and CDR2 as LQKENI. CDR3 protein: CASSPGTGTFYNEQFF. The CDR3 DNA reads TGTGCCAGCTCACCCGGGACAGGGACCTTTTACAATGAGCAGTTCTTC.

The CDR3 DNA sequence: TGTGCCAGCAGTTTACCCGTCACAGATACGCAGTATTTT. This encodes CASSLPVTDTQYF. This sequence joins TRBV28 and TRBJ2-3; D uncertain. This CDR3 is built from 13 residues. Germline-derived CDR1 and CDR2 are MDHEN and SYDVKM. V lost 2 bases, J lost 2 bases, and 5 bases lay in between.

V and J are TRBV18 and TRBJ1-1; 7 bases line up with TRBD1. The V segment lost 3 bases and the J segment 3 bases; nucleotides outside the gene matches: 7. This CDR3 has 15 amino acids. Per germline, CDR1 KGHSH and CDR2 LQKENI. The CDR3 DNA reads TGTGCCAGCTCACCGTGGGGAACAGGGGACACTGAAGCTTTCTTT. It yields the protein CASSPWGTGDTEAFF.

The genes are TRBV7-9 and TRBJ1-2; TRBD1 is a possible D gene (6 bases). Germline V gene sequence: CDR1 SEHNR, CDR2 FQNEAQ (reference sequence). The length of the CDR3 is 14 residues. V lost 5 bases and J 5 bases, leaving 15 bases between the germline ends. CDR3 protein: CASSLPGGWYGYTF. For the CDR3, the DNA is TGTGCCAGCAGCCTACCTGGGGGCTGGTATGGCTACACCTTC.

This chain links TRBV27 with TRBJ2-7, with TRBD1 matching 7 bases. J was trimmed by 4 bases and V by 5 bases; bases with no gene match: 5. There are 13 residues in the CDR3. CDR1 and CDR2 (germline): MNHEY, SMNVEV (reference sequence). The DNA for the CDR3 is TGTGCCAGCAGTCCAACAGGGGCTTACGAGCAGTACTTC. This sequence encodes CASSPTGAYEQYF.

The chain is built from TRBV7-8 and TRBJ2-5, with 7 nucleotides matching TRBD1. The CDR3 has 14 residues. J was trimmed by 3 bases and V by 4 bases; bases with no gene match: 5. Germline assignment: CDR1 SGHVS and CDR2 FQNEAQ. The CDR3 nucleotides are TGTGCCAGCAGCTGGAACAGGGGCAAAGAGACCCAGTACTTC. This sequence encodes CASSWNRGKETQYF.

Details on this clone: Other DNA sequences within the sample encode an identical CDR3. This chain links TRBV5-1 with TRBJ1-1; 7 positions match TRBD1. Looked up from germline, CDR1 is SGHRS and CDR2 is YFSETQ. J was trimmed by 4 bases and V by 3 bases; bases with no gene match: 6. The CDR3 sequence is 14 residues long. The CDR3 sequence is CASSSTGDGTEAFF. The DNA for the CDR3 is TGCGCCAGCAGCTCTACAGGGGATGGCACTGAAGCTTTCTTT.

V gene TRBV6-2 or TRBV6-3 combines with J gene TRBJ1-5; 9 bases map to TRBD1. The CDR3 covers 14 residues. Germline values: CDR1 MNHEY, CDR2 SVGEGT. V trimming: 2 bases; J trimming: 5 bases; junction bases outside the gene matches: 1. The CDR3, as DNA: TGTGCCAGCAGTTACGGGACAGGGTATCAGCCCCAGCATTTT. This translates into CASSYGTGYQPQHF.

This clone appeared a few times. J is TRBJ2-7 and V is TRBV6-1, with 13 bases identical to TRBD2. J was trimmed by 6 bases and V by 4 bases; bases with no gene match: 12. Germline CDR1 MNHNS, CDR2 SASEGT. The CDR3 length is 17 residues. The CDR3 DNA reads as TGTGCCAGCAGTGCCCGGACTAGCGGGAGTGGGTTGGGCGAGCAGTACTTC. It specifies CASSARTSGSGLGEQYF.

V is TRBV27 and J is TRBJ2-3; 8 bases map to TRBD2. V lost 4 bases, J lost 4 bases, and 4 bases stayed unmatched. Germline V gene sequence: CDR1 MNHEY, CDR2 SMNVEV (reference sequence). This CDR3 has 14 amino acids. The CDR3 DNA sequence: TGTGCCAGCAGTTCGCCGGGACTAGCAGATACGCAGTATTTT. This translates into CASSSPGLADTQYF.

This rearrangement joins TRBV5-1 to TRBJ1-4; D is possibly TRBD1 (5 bases). Germline CDR1 is SGHRS and CDR2 is YFSETQ. This CDR3 has 16 residues. V lost 2 bases, J lost 0 bases, and 11 bases lay in between. CDR3 nucleotides: TGCGCCAGCAGCTTACGTGGGGCGGCAACTAATGAAAAACTGTTTTTT. Protein product: CASSLRGAATNEKLFF. Using reference TRBV5-1 and TRBJ1-4 for the parts outside the CDR3, the full variable domain is KAGVTQTPRYLIKTRGQQVTLSCSPISGHRSVSWYQQTPGQGLQFLFEYFSETQRNKGNFPGRFSGRQFSNSRSEMNVSTLELGDSALYLCASSLRGAATNEKLFFGSGTQLSVL.